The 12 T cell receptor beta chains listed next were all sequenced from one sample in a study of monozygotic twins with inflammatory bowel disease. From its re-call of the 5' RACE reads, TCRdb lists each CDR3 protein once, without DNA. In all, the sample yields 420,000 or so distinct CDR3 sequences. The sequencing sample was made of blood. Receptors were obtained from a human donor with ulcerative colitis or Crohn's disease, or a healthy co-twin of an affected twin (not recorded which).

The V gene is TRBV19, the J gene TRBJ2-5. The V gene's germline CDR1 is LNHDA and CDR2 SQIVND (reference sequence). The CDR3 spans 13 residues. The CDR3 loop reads CASSAGWRETQYF.

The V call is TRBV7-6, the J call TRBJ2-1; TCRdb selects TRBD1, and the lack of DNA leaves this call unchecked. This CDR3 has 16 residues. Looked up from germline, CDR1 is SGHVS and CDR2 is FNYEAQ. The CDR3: CASSLTGPPPHNEQFF.

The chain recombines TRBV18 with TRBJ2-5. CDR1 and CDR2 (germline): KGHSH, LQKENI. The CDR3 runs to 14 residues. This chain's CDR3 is CASSPMGNQETQYF. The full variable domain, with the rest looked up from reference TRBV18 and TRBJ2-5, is NAGVMQNPRHLVRRRGQEARLRCSPMKGHSHVYWYRQLPEEGLKFMVYLQKENIIDESGMPKERFSAEFPKEGPSILRIQQVVRGDSAAYFCASSPMGNQETQYFGPGTRLLVL.

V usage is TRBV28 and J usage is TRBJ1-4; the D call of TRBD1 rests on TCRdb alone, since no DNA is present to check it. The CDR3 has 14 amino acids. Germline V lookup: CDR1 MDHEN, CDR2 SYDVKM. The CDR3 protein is CASSLYGGREKLFF.

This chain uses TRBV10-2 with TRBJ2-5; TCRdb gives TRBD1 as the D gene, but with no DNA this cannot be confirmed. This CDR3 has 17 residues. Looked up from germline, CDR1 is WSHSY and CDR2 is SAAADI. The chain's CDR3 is CASSESGGGTPQETQYF.

The CDR3 here is CASSPSPINEQFF. This rearrangement joins TRBV5-1 to TRBJ2-1; TCRdb reports TRBD2, a call that lacks DNA to check it against. CDR3 size: 13 residues. Germline CDR1 SGHRS, CDR2 YFSETQ.

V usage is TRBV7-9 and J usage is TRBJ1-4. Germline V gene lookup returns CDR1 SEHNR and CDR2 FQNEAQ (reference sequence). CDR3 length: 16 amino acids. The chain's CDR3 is CASSLALGRFNEKLFF.

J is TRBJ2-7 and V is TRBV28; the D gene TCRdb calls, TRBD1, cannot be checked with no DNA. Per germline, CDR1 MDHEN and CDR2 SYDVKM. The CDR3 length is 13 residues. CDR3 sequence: CASSSPDNYEQYF.

CDR3 protein: CASSPSAGTSGQYEQYF. The genes are TRBV18 and TRBJ2-7; TCRdb returns TRBD2, unconfirmable since there is no DNA. Per germline, CDR1 KGHSH and CDR2 LQKENI. The CDR3 runs to 17 residues.

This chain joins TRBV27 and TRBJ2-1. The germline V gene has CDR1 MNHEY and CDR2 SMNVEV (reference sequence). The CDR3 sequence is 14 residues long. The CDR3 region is CASSFERSYNEQFF.

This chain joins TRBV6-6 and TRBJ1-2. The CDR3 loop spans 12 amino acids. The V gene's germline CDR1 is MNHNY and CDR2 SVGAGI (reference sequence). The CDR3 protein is CASSYSAQGYTF.

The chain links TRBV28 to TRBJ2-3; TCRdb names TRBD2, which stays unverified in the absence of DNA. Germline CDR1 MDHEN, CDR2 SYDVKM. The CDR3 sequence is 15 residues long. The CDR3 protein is CASSFWREGSDTQYF.